This T cell receptor (beta chain) was sequenced during a study of blood T cell repertoires in COVID-19. Study information: Acute and convalescent COVID-19 samples came from the United States, Italy and Spain. PBMCs, B-cell-depleted T cells, or T cells were the source of the cDNA or gDNA that made up the material.

Per the original data handling: Nucleated cell counts were estimated from reference gene primer amplification. This table comes from immunoSEQ multiplex PCR, and its TCRdb copy is limited to in-frame clones, with some not included. V and J calls plus clone size are reproduced from that table; the DNA served to infer D and trimming. The sample lists some 40,000 clones, roughly 82% occurring once. Germline V gives CDR1 MNHNS, CDR2 SASEGT. V lost 3 bases, J lost 2 bases, and 14 bases lay in between. CDR3 length: 17 residues. The V call is TRBV6-1, the J call TRBJ1-6; D not resolved. The sequencing input was peripheral blood. This TCR derives from a man aged 45-65 years with active or convalescent COVID-19. The DNA for the CDR3 is TGTGCCAGCAGTGACCTTCCGAGGGCCACCTATAATTCACCCCTCCACTTT. As protein: CASSDLPRATYNSPLHF.